The source of this T cell receptor (beta chain) is a study of metastatic and nonmetastatic thyroid tumors. Study background: A comparison of repertoires was made across blood and tumor or nodule tissue from malignant and benign thyroid patients. General study points: In both blood and tumor samples, TCR beta diversity was reported significantly higher for malignant than benign nodules.

All patients reached thyroid surgery having received no treatment beforehand. Per the authors' pipeline: Across clinicopathological groups, CDR3 differences served as the basis for building a distant-metastasis classifier for papillary thyroid cancer. TCRdb re-called the PCR reads via MiXCR. None of the V and J calls come from the authors' own analysis; TCRdb made them. Among around 26,000 clones, under 15% were seen once, and the ten largest hold roughly 3.3%. Germline lookup yields CDR1 SGHNT and CDR2 YYREEE (reference sequence). This CDR3 is 15 amino acids long. The germline V and J ends were trimmed by 0 bases and 0 bases, with 7 bases remaining between them. This clone has at least ten counts. Its antigen is not known.

The chain recombines TRBV5-4 with TRBJ1-3; D is unclear. Sequences were obtained from blood. The TCR sequence derives from a female donor with papillary thyroid cancer or a benign thyroid nodule (not recorded which). Some clones in this sample may be carry-over from other donors' samples. In DNA, the CDR3 is TGTGCCAGCAGCTTGGACAGCTTCTCTGGAAACACCATATATTTT. This codes for CASSLDSFSGNTIYF.